This T cell receptor (beta chain) was captured by sequencing in a study of blood T cell repertoires in COVID-19 (dated by TCRdb to the early 2020s). Looking at the study overall: Samples covering the acute and convalescent phases of COVID-19 were provided by collaborators in the United States, Italy and Spain. The prospective study material was composed of cDNA or gDNA derived from T cells, B-cell-depleted T cells, or PBMCs. The samples were drawn from the first 160 participants of the ongoing ImmuneRACE study and from some 1,300 subjects provided by 6 global collaborators. The dataset comprised deeply sampled blood TCRbeta repertoires from subjects exposed to, actively infected with, or recovered from COVID-19. The repertoires were made available in a free public database intended to serve as a resource for research on the immune response to SARS-CoV-2. Where available, HLA class I and class II types were taken from metadata supplied by the sample provider and were not determined by assay-based typing. A de-identified subject ID, COVID-19 status, age in years and sex were almost always included in the sample metadata. Broad study findings and their caveats: The quantity of clinical and demographic metadata differed by source and by participant and was supplied without curation.

From the germline V gene, CDR1 is SNHLY and CDR2 is FYNNEI. CDR3 length: 12 amino acids, cysteine to phenylalanine. The kept DNA is CDR3 alone, 36 bases in frame from the first base. Trimming removed 3 bases from V and 6 bases from J, leaving 8 bases between the germline ends. TCRbeta CDR3 regions were amplified from genomic DNA by means of the immunoSEQ Assay, a bias-controlled multiplex PCR. In the original analysis: Nucleated cell counts per sample were estimated from amplification of reference gene primers within the assay. To quantify the absolute abundance of each unique TCRbeta CDR3 rearrangement, sequence reads were collapsed and filtered. Productive Simpson clonality was computed per sample as the square root of Simpson's diversity index over productive rearrangements. The table was pulled from immuneACCESS by TCRdb, which kept in-frame rearrangements only. Such tables lose some clones; where checked, under half of the loss comes from unresolved V genes, and the rest has no known cause. That table is the source of V, J and clone size, and D and trimming were worked out from the DNA. The sample data list more than 25,000 clones, and approximately 81% of these were observed just once. Approximately 9.4% of the sample lies in the top ten.

A note on this clone: Its antigen specificity is not known. Base qualities are not at hand, and no much larger clone is one base apart.

The collaborating institutions used their own protocols to collect whole blood in K2EDTA tubes. For TCRbeta analysis, collaborators shipped samples as frozen whole blood, isolated PBMCs, or DNA extracted from either of those sample types. The clonotype originates from an older man with active COVID-19. Sequences were obtained from peripheral blood. The chain employs TRBV2 and TRBJ1-2, with an unclear D gene assignment. DNA sequence: TGTGCCAGCAGTGAGAGGGCGGATGGCTACACCTTC. Its coded protein is CASSERADGYTF. The full variable domain, completed from the reference TRBV2 and TRBJ1-2 proteins outside the CDR3, reads EPEVTQTPSHQVTQMGQEVILRCVPISNHLYFYWYRQILGQKVEFLVSFYNNEISEKSEIFDDQFSVERPDGSNFTLKIRSTKLEDSAMYFCASSERADGYTFGSGTRLTVV.